These 18 T cell receptor beta chains were all obtained from the same sample, sequenced in a study of beta chain features in type 1 diabetes. The study reverse transcribed the entire isolated RNA, so it sequenced expressed TCRB transcripts. Measured with immunoSEQ multiplex PCR; TCRdb has only the in-frame clones, and not every one. In the table there are hundreds of thousands of clones, around 15% of which are singletons. Source material: naive CD4+ T cells from blood. Source of these receptors: a man younger than 35 in good health.

V is TRBV5-1 and J is TRBJ2-2; TRBD2 is a possible D gene (6 bases). The CDR3 loop spans 16 amino acids. Germline V gene data show CDR1 as SGHRS and CDR2 as YFSETQ. Trimming left V 2 bases short and J 0 bases short, with 11 bases between. CDR3 nucleotides: TGCGCCAGCAGCTTCCTAGCGTTAGCGAACACCGGGGAGCTGTTTTTT. Translating gives CASSFLALANTGELFF. Using reference TRBV5-1 and TRBJ2-2 for the parts outside the CDR3, the full variable domain is KAGVTQTPRYLIKTRGQQVTLSCSPISGHRSVSWYQQTPGQGLQFLFEYFSETQRNKGNFPGRFSGRQFSNSRSEMNVSTLELGDSALYLCASSFLALANTGELFFGEGSRLTVL.

The chain's CDR3 is CASSLSTGSPGYTF. In nucleotides, the CDR3 is TGTGCCAGCTCACTATCCACAGGGTCCCCTGGCTACACCTTC. The chain links TRBV18 to TRBJ1-2; TRBD1 is a possible D gene (6 bases). Looked up from germline, CDR1 is KGHSH and CDR2 is LQKENI. Trimming shortened V by 4 bases and J by 7 bases, and 16 bases separated the two germline ends. This CDR3 contains 14 residues.

This clone was detected only once. The CDR3 loop reads CASRRDRTRNTEAFF. The DNA for the CDR3 is TGTGCCAGCAGACGTGACAGGACCCGGAACACTGAAGCTTTCTTT. The chain has TRBV6-4 and TRBJ1-1; D is possibly TRBD1 (6 bases). The CDR3 consists of 15 residues. Trimming pared 6 bases from V and 1 base from J, leaving 15 bases between. Germline lookup yields CDR1 MRHNA and CDR2 SNTAGT.

The V and J genes are TRBV4-2 and TRBJ2-7; D ambiguous. Trimming stripped 0 bases from V and 3 bases from J, with 12 bases between. This CDR3 has 15 amino acids. The germline V gene encodes CDR1 LGHNA and CDR2 YNFKEQ. CDR3 bases: TGTGCCAGCAGCCAAGATCGGACGGATTACTACGAGCAGTACTTC. This translates into CASSQDRTDYYEQYF.

This clone was seen a handful of times. The rearrangement joins TRBV6-5 to TRBJ2-3; D is possibly TRBD2 (5 bases). The CDR3 covers 15 residues. Germline CDR1 MNHEY, CDR2 SVGAGI. V lost 1 base to trimming and J lost 4 bases, with 12 bases between them. DNA of the CDR3: TGTGCCAGCAGTTACTATACTAGGGTCTCAGATACGCAGTATTTT. Its translation: CASSYYTRVSDTQYF.

The chain is built from TRBV4-3 and TRBJ2-3, with a tentative D call TRBD1 (5 bases). The V gene lost 1 base and the J gene lost 0 bases, with 11 bases spanning the gap. The CDR3 spans 16 residues. Germline CDR1 is LGHNA and CDR2 is YSLEER. Here the CDR3 reads CASSQGTPSSTDTQYF. CDR3 nucleotide sequence: TGCGCCAGCAGCCAAGGGACACCTTCTAGCACAGATACGCAGTATTTT.

This clone occurred a few times. This rearrangement joins TRBV7-8 to TRBJ1-5; a possible D gene is TRBD1 (6 bases). V lost 3 bases and J 4 bases, leaving 25 bases between the germline ends. The V gene's germline CDR1 is SGHVS and CDR2 FQNEAQ. This CDR3 has 19 amino acids. The CDR3 DNA reads TGTGCCAGCAGCTTTTTAGGTAAACTTGCGAGGGGGATTAATCAGCCCCAGCATTTT. It encodes CASSFLGKLARGINQPQHF.

Only a few counts were recorded for this clone. The genes are TRBV23-1 and TRBJ1-5; 9 bases are a match to TRBD1. TRBV23-1 is classed as an ORF, of uncertain function. The CDR3 contains 16 residues. The V and J ends lost 0 bases and 0 bases, in that order; junction bases with no gene match: 0. CDR3 residues: CASSQSDRGSNQPQHF. The CDR3 DNA sequence: TGCGCCAGCAGTCAATCGGACAGGGGTAGCAATCAGCCCCAGCATTTT.

There are a few counts of this clone. V is TRBV7-2 and J is TRBJ2-6; D perhaps matches TRBD2 (6 bases). The CDR3 is made up of 16 amino acids. With 4 bases removed from V and 4 bases from J, the gap between germline ends came to 14 bases. CDR1 is SGHTA and CDR2 is FQGNSA in the germline V gene. Written as DNA, the CDR3 is TGTGCCAGCAGCTGGAGGGGCGCCGGGGGGGCCAACGTCCTGACTTTC. It specifies CASSWRGAGGANVLTF.

The V gene is TRBV7-2, the J gene TRBJ2-3; 13 nucleotides agree with TRBD2. With 5 bases clipped from V and 5 bases from J, the junction kept 1 base outside the gene matches. CDR3 length: 14 residues. Germline lookup yields CDR1 SGHTA and CDR2 FQGNSA. The DNA for the CDR3 is TGTGCCAGCAGCCGACTAGCGGGAGGAGATACGCAGTATTTT. This translates into CASSRLAGGDTQYF.

The chain uses TRBV7-9 and TRBJ1-4, with D perhaps TRBD1 (5 bases). Germline V gives CDR1 SEHNR, CDR2 FQNEAQ (reference sequence). Trimming shortened V by 5 bases and J by 3 bases, and 10 bases separated the two germline ends. The CDR3 has 14 amino acids. The CDR3 nucleotides read TGTGCCAGCAGCCTAGACAGTTCTAATGAAAAACTGTTTTTT. Translated: CASSLDSSNEKLFF.

There are a few counts of this clone. The genes are TRBV4-3 and TRBJ2-7, with no clear D. Germline CDR1 LGHNA, CDR2 YSLEER. The V gene lost 0 bases and the J gene lost 6 bases, with 18 bases spanning the gap. The CDR3 loop spans 16 amino acids. CDR3 sequence: CASSQDRVRRSGEQYF. CDR3 bases: TGCGCCAGCAGCCAAGATCGAGTCCGAAGATCCGGCGAGCAGTACTTC.

There are a few counts of this clone. This chain uses TRBV29-1 with TRBJ2-1, with D uncertain. Deletions cut 2 bases from V and 0 bases from J, with 8 bases between. The CDR3 is 14 residues long. The germline V gene encodes CDR1 SQVTM and CDR2 ANQGSEA. As DNA, the CDR3 is TGCAGCGTTGAACCAACGAGCTCCTACAATGAGCAGTTCTTC. Amino acid sequence: CSVEPTSSYNEQFF.

This chain joins TRBV2 and TRBJ2-3; 11 nucleotides align to TRBD1. There are 15 residues in the CDR3. V shed 7 bases and J 1 base; nucleotides not matched to a gene: 4. CDR1 SNHLY and CDR2 FYNNEI come from the germline V gene. For the CDR3, the DNA is TGTGCCAGCACCGTGGACAGGGGGCGCACAGATACGCAGTATTTT. It encodes CASTVDRGRTDTQYF.

J is TRBJ1-5 and V is TRBV5-1, with 7 positions matching TRBD1. The CDR3 extends over 15 amino acids. CDR1 is SGHRS, CDR2 YFSETQ, per germline. The junction had 4 bases not matched to a gene; V was cut back by 4 bases and J by 0 bases. CDR3: CASSPGQNSNQPQHF. The CDR3 region has the DNA TGCGCCAGCAGCCCGGGACAGAATAGCAATCAGCCCCAGCATTTT.

This clone was picked up a small number of times. J is TRBJ2-7 and V is TRBV7-9; no firm D call. Germline V gene data show CDR1 as SEHNR and CDR2 as FQNEAQ (reference sequence). The CDR3 length is 15 residues. V lost 2 bases to trimming and J lost 3 bases, with 14 bases between them. CDR3: CASSLYTGRVYEQYF. The CDR3 coding sequence is TGTGCCAGCAGCTTATATACGGGCAGAGTCTACGAGCAGTACTTC.

Comment on this clone: Other DNA sequences in this sample translate to the same CDR3. The genes are TRBV27 and TRBJ2-1; TRBD2 might be the D (5 bases). This CDR3 region has 12 residues. Between the trimmed V and J ends, which lost 4 bases and 6 bases, there was a span of 7 bases. Germline CDR1 is MNHEY and CDR2 is SMNVEV (reference sequence). This CDR3 is CASSSRGNEQFF. The CDR3 bases are TGTGCCAGCAGTTCCCGGGGCAATGAGCAGTTCTTC.

The sample holds many counts of this clone. The V gene is TRBV10-3, the J gene TRBJ2-3; a possible D gene is TRBD2 (5 bases). Trimming cost V 7 bases and J 0 bases, with 8 bases left between them. Germline V lookup: CDR1 ENHRY, CDR2 SYGVKD. This CDR3 comprises 13 residues. CDR3 DNA: TGTGCCATCAATCCGGGGAGCACAGATACGCAGTATTTT. This sequence encodes CAINPGSTDTQYF.